Presented here are 8 T cell receptor beta chains from one specimen sequenced in a study of cytomegalovirus exposure and HLA in healthy donors. PCR involved 60 Vbeta and 13 Jbeta primers. Some clones are missing from TCRdb's copy, which holds only in-frame ones; the method was immunoSEQ multiplex PCR. Of about 64,000 clones detected, about three quarters appear once; the ten largest clones hold approximately 5.4%. The sample consisted of PBMCs. These receptor sequences come from a male donor in good health and CMV-seropositive.

The chain combines TRBV14 with TRBJ2-5; maybe TRBD1 (6 bases). V was clipped by 1 base and J by 4 bases, with 10 bases between them. Germline V lookup: CDR1 SGHDN, CDR2 FVKESK. This CDR3 comprises 14 residues. The CDR3 loop is CASSQVNRAETQYF. The CDR3, as DNA: TGTGCCAGCAGCCAAGTTAACAGGGCAGAGACCCAGTACTTC.

Of note for this clone: The CDR3 carries no conserved terminal phenylalanine or tryptophan, so it likely arises from a read error. V is TRBV6-6 and J is TRBJ2-7, with D maybe TRBD2 (5 bases). V was shortened by 0 bases and J by 4 bases, with 13 bases between the two germline ends. Germline V gene data show CDR1 as MNHNY and CDR2 as SVGAGI (reference sequence). This CDR3 is built from 15 residues. The CDR3 region is CASSYSVPGSYEQYY. CDR3 bases: TGTGCCAGCAGTTACTCGGTGCCGGGGTCGTACGAGCAGTACTAC.

The genes are TRBV28 and TRBJ2-5; D perhaps matches TRBD2 (6 bases). CDR3 length: 13 amino acids. Trimming shortened V by 3 bases and J by 13 bases, and 18 bases separated the two germline ends. Germline CDR1 MDHEN, CDR2 SYDVKM. The CDR3 DNA follows: TGTGCCAGCAGTTTCCTCTCGGAGGTAGCGGCGTACTTC. It yields the protein CASSFLSEVAAYF.

This clone was detected only a few times. This CDR3 is CASSQDLSGGSYEQYF. CDR3 in DNA: TGCGCCAGCAGCCAAGATTTGAGCGGGGGTTCCTACGAGCAGTACTTC. The genes are TRBV4-1 and TRBJ2-7; 8 positions agree with TRBD2. The CDR3 totals 16 residues. V was pared by 0 bases and J by 1 base, with 5 bases of the junction left unmatched. Germline V lookup: CDR1 MGHRA, CDR2 YSYEKL.

The chain carries TRBV6-5 and TRBJ1-2, with 7 bases aligning to TRBD1. The CDR3 sequence is 16 residues long. V trimming: 2 bases; J trimming: 0 bases; junction bases outside the gene matches: 6. The germline V gene has CDR1 MNHEY and CDR2 SVGAGI. CDR3 in amino acids: CASSYAPGQPNYGYTF. The CDR3 DNA sequence: TGTGCCAGCAGTTACGCCCCGGGACAGCCTAACTATGGCTACACCTTC.

Note on this clone: Other DNA sequences in the same sample also yield this CDR3. The rearrangement uses TRBV7-2 and TRBJ1-1; D is ambiguous. This CDR3 contains 14 residues. From germline, CDR1 is SGHTA and CDR2 FQGNSA. V dropped 0 bases and J dropped 1 base, with 6 bases sitting between them. CDR3 coding DNA: TGTGCCAGCAGCTTAGCGCGGGGGAACACTGAAGCTTTCTTT. Amino acids: CASSLARGNTEAFF.

This chain joins TRBV14 and TRBJ2-7; D might be TRBD1 (5 bases). CDR3 length equals 14 residues. Germline V gene sequence: CDR1 SGHDN, CDR2 FVKESK. The ends were cut back, 5 bases at V and 0 bases at J, with 11 bases in the middle. The CDR3 loop reads CASSSWTNSYEQYF. Written as DNA, the CDR3 is TGTGCCAGCAGCTCCTGGACAAACTCCTACGAGCAGTACTTC.

This sequence joins TRBV7-9 and TRBJ2-7, with a tentative D call TRBD1 (6 bases). V lost 1 base and J lost 5, with 18 bases in between. This CDR3 has 16 amino acids. Germline CDR1 reads SEHNR; CDR2 reads FQNEAQ (reference sequence). CDR3 coding DNA: TGTGCCAGCAGCTTAGGCATAAACAGGGTGCAGGACGAGCAGTACTTC. Translated, it gives CASSLGINRVQDEQYF.